This TCR beta chain was found in a study of blood T cell repertoires in COVID-19 (dated by TCRdb to 2019 to 2021). Background for the entire study: Collaborator samples came from the United States, Italy and Spain and covered acute and convalescent phases of COVID-19. The prospective study material was composed of cDNA or gDNA derived from T cells, B-cell-depleted T cells, or PBMCs. Deeply sampled blood TCRbeta repertoires from subjects exposed to, actively infected with, or recovered from COVID-19 were included in the dataset. The repertoires were released in a freely available public database intended as a resource for research on the immune response to SARS-CoV-2. Samples came from the ongoing ImmuneRACE study (first 160 participants) plus 1,254 subjects from 6 global collaborators. The sample metadata nearly always contained a de-identified subject ID, COVID-19 status, age in years and sex. HLA class I and class II types, where available, came from metadata supplied by the sample provider rather than from assay-based typing. General study outcomes and caveats: The quantity of clinical and demographic metadata differed by source and by participant and was supplied without curation.

Collaborating institutions collected whole blood in K2EDTA tubes following their own protocols. For TCRbeta analysis, collaborators shipped samples in one of three forms: frozen whole blood, isolated PBMCs, or DNA extracted from either of those sample types. TCRbeta CDR3 regions were amplified from genomic DNA by means of the immunoSEQ Assay, a bias-controlled multiplex PCR. Regarding the original processing steps: Nucleated cell counts per sample were estimated from amplification of reference gene primers within the assay. To quantify the absolute abundance of each unique TCRbeta CDR3 rearrangement, sequence reads were collapsed and filtered. Productive Simpson clonality was computed per sample as the square root of Simpson's diversity index over productive rearrangements. Here the immuneACCESS table is served through TCRdb, limited to in-frame sequences with V and J called. Missing clones are a known gap in these copies; in checked studies unresolved V genes cover under half, and the rest lacks a known reason. V, J and clone size derive from that table, while D and trimming were established from the DNA sequence. Across this sample there are around 8,000 clones, with roughly 83% seen only once. 15% to 20% of the sample belongs to the ten largest clones.

With respect to this clone: The clone's antigen remains unknown. Base qualities were left out, and no much larger clone turns up one base away.

Trimming costs V 3 bases and J 2 bases, and their ends lie 14 bases apart. CDR3 length: 17 amino acids, cysteine to phenylalanine. Only the CDR3 region is kept as DNA, spanning 51 bases read in frame from base 1. Per the germline V gene, KGHSH is the CDR1 and LQKENI is the CDR2. The sequenced sample was peripheral blood. The receptor chain draws on TRBV18 and TRBJ2-6; 5 matching bases give a weak D call of TRBD1. This receptor was identified in an older woman with active COVID-19. The DNA sequence is TGTGCCAGCTCACCGGGGCTAATAGGAACTGGGGCCAACGTCCTGACTTTC. It translates as CASSPGLIGTGANVLTF.